These 4 T cell receptor beta chains originate from one sample sequenced in a study of T cell responses to AZD1222 COVID-19 vaccine. The protocol was immunoSEQ multiplex PCR, while the TCRdb copy is restricted to in-frame clones and leaves out a portion. The sample contains 150,000 or so clones, about 91% of which appear only once. Sequences were derived from peripheral blood, sampled on day 0 of AZD1222 vaccination. The receptor source for this set is an adult in good health.

The rearrangement uses TRBV19 and TRBJ2-7, with 7 positions matching TRBD2. The CDR3 covers 15 residues. Germline V gene lookup returns CDR1 LNHDA and CDR2 SQIVND (reference sequence). The junction had 10 bases not matched to a gene; V was cut back by 4 bases and J by 4 bases. CDR3 amino acids: CASSNWEGSRYEQYF. CDR3 in DNA: TGTGCCAGTAGTAATTGGGAGGGGAGTAGATACGAGCAGTACTTC.

The chain has TRBV4-3 and TRBJ1-4, with D uncertain. Germline V lookup: CDR1 LGHNA, CDR2 YSLEER. The ends were cut back, 0 bases at V and 7 bases at J, with 9 bases in the middle. The CDR3 loop spans 14 amino acids. CDR3 amino acids: CASSQDLAGEKLFF. The CDR3, as DNA: TGCGCCAGCAGCCAAGATTTGGCAGGTGAAAAACTGTTTTTT.

CDR3 region: CASSQGVNTIYF. DNA for the CDR3: TGTGCCAGCAGCCAAGGGGTAAACACCATATATTTT. This chain connects TRBV11-3 to TRBJ1-3; possible D gene TRBD1, 5 bases. Germline CDR1 SGHNT, CDR2 YENEEA. V lost 5 bases, J lost 6 bases, and 8 bases lay in between. This CDR3 region has 12 residues.

For the CDR3, the DNA is TGTGCCAGCAGCCAAGGCCGGTATCAGCCCCAGCATTTT. It encodes CASSQGRYQPQHF. The rearrangement joins TRBV3-1 (or the pseudogene TRBV3-2) to TRBJ1-5; D gene unclear. Germline CDR1 is LGHDT and CDR2 is YNNKEL (reference sequence). The ends were cut back, 1 base at V and 5 bases at J, with 6 bases in the middle. The CDR3 totals 13 residues.